This T cell receptor (beta chain) was profiled in a study of blood T cell repertoires in COVID-19. Looking at the study overall: The cDNA or gDNA used as material had been derived from T cells, B-cell-depleted T cells, or PBMCs.

V lost 2 bases, J lost 7 bases, and 8 bases lay in between. Germline CDR1 MNHNS, CDR2 SASEGT. The CDR3 extends over 12 amino acids. Profiled with immunoSEQ multiplex PCR; TCRdb holds only in-frame clones, not every one. The repertoire holds about 320,000 clones, with approximately 90% as singletons. V gene TRBV6-1 combines with J gene TRBJ1-1; D is uncertain. This sequence originates from a woman in her 30s who had been exposed to COVID-19. Sequenced input: PBMCs or T cells enriched from blood (not recorded which). CDR3 DNA: TGTGCCAGCAGTGAATCAGGATTTGAAGCTTTCTTT. Translated: CASSESGFEAFF.